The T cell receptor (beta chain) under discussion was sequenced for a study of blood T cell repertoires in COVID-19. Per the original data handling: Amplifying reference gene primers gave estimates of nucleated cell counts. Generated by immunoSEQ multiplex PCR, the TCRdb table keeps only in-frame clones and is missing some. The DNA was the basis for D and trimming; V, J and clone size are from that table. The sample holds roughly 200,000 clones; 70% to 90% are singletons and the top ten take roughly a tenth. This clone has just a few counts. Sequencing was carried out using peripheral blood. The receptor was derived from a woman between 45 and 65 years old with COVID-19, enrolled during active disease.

CDR3 nucleotides: TGCGCCAGCAGTGAGGTGGCTAATGAGCAGTTCTTC. Amino acids: CASSEVANEQFF. V usage is TRBV10-1 and J usage is TRBJ2-1; D is uncertain. The V and J ends lost 2 bases and 7 bases respectively, with 6 bases between them. The germline V gene encodes CDR1 WNHNN and CDR2 SYGVQD (reference sequence). This CDR3 is built from 12 residues.